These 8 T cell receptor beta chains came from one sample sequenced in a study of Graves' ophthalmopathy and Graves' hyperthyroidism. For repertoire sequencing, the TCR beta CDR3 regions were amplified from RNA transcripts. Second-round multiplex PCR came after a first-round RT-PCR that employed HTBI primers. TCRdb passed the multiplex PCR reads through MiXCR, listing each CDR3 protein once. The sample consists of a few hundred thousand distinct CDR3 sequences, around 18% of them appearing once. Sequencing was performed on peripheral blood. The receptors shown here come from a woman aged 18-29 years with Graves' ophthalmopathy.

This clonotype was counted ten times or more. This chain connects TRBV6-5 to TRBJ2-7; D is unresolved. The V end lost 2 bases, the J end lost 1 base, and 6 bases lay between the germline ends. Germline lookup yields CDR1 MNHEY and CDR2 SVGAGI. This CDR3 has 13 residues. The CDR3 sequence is CASSYARSYEQYF. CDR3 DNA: TGTGCCAGCAGTTACGCCCGATCCTACGAGCAGTACTTC.

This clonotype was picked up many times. This CDR3 reads CASSLTGGLRDTEAFF. The CDR3 coding sequence is TGTGCCAGCAGCTTAACGGGGGGGTTGAGGGACACTGAAGCTTTCTTT. The chain uses TRBV7-3 and TRBJ1-1; D is perhaps TRBD1 (5 bases). Germline CDR1 and CDR2: SGHTA and FQGTGA. This CDR3 is built from 16 residues. V lost 0 bases and J 3 bases, leaving 14 bases between the germline ends.

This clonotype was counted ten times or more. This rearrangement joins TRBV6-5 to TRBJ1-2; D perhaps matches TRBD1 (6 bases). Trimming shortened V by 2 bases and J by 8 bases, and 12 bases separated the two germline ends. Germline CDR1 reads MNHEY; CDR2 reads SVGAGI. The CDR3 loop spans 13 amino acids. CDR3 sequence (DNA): TGTGCCAGCAGTTACACCGGGGGCGGGGGCTACACCTTC. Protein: CASSYTGGGGYTF.

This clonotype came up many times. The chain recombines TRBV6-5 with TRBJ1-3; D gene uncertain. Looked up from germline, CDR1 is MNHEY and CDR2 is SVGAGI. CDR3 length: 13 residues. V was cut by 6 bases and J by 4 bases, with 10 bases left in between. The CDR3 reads CASSPDPGNTIYF. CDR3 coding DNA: TGTGCCAGCAGCCCGGATCCCGGAAACACCATATATTTT.

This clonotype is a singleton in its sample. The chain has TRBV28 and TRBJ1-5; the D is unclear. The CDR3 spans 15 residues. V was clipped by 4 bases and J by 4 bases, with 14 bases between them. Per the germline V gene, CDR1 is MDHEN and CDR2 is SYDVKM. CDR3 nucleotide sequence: TGTGCCAGCAGTTCCACCGACACCCCGAATCAGCCCCAGCATTTT. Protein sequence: CASSSTDTPNQPQHF.

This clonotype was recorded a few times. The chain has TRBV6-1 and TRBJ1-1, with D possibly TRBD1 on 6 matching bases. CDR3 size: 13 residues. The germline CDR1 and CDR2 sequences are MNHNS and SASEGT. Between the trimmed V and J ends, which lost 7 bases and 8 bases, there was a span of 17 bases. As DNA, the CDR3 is TGTGCCAGCACCCAAGGGGGGCTCAAAGAAGCTTTCTTT. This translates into CASTQGGLKEAFF.

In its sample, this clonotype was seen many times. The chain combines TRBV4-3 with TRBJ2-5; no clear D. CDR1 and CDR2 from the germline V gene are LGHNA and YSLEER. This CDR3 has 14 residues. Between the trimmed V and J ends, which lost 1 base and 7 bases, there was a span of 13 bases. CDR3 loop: CASSQGRWEGTQYF. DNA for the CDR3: TGCGCCAGCAGCCAAGGCCGATGGGAAGGGACCCAGTACTTC.

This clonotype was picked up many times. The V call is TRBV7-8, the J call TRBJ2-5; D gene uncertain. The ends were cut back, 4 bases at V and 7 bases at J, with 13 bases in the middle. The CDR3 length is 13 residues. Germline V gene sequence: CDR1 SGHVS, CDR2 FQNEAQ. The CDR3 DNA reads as TGTGCCAGCAGCTCCGCGGCCCTTGCGACCCAGTACTTC. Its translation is CASSSAALATQYF. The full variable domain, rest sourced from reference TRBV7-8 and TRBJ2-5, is GAGVSQSPRYKVAKRGQDVALRCDPISGHVSLFWYQQALGQGPEFLTYFQNEAQLDKSGLPSDRFFAERPEGSVSTLKIQRTQQEDSAVYLCASSSAALATQYFGPGTRLLVL.